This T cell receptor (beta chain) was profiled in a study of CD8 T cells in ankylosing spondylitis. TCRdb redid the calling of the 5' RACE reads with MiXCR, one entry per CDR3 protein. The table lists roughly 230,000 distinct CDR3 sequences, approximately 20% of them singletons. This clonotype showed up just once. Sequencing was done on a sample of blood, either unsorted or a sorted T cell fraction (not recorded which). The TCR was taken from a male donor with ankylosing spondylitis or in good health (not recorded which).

Written as DNA, the CDR3 is TGCAGCGTTGAAGATCCAGGGGGCGCATGGAATGAGCAGTTCTTC. Translating gives CSVEDPGGAWNEQFF. The chain employs TRBV29-1 and TRBJ2-1; 8 nucleotides line up with TRBD1. Germline CDR1 is SQVTM and CDR2 is ANQGSEA. The CDR3 contains 15 residues. The J segment lost 7 bases and the V segment lost 0 bases, leaving 8 bases of the junction unmatched.